The T cell receptor beta chain under discussion was sequenced for a study of T cells after posttransplantation cyclophosphamide. Study observations and caveats: Donor-recipient repertoire similarity was low at 1-2 months, rising over year one. Tissue-infiltrating T cells from skin or gut overlapped little with blood T cells. Recipient CMV seropositivity and CMV reactivation strongly tracked TRB clonality.

TCRdb's table, derived via immunoSEQ multiplex PCR, lists solely in-frame clones and lacks some. This sample yields about 43,000 clones, of which 90% are seen a single time; around 2.3% belongs to the top ten. A marrow graft followed busulfan-fludarabine conditioning, with cyclophosphamide on days +3 and +4. Germline values: CDR1 MDHEN, CDR2 SYDVKM. V lost 11 bases to trimming and J lost 2 bases, with 18 bases between them. The CDR3 is made up of 14 amino acids. Turning to this clone: Antigen unknown.

The chain joins TRBV28 to TRBJ2-5; TRBD1 might be the D (7 bases). Sequencing used PBMCs, obtained about 62 days after allogeneic stem cell transplant with posttransplant cyclophosphamide. The sequence was obtained from a male patient between 60 and 69 years old who received an allogeneic stem cell transplant from a related donor and was CMV-positive. Part of the T cell pool may stem from the graft donor. The CDR3 DNA reads TGTGCCGGCCGACGGGGGACAGCGCAAGAGACCCAGTACTTC. Its translation is CAGRRGTAQETQYF.